The rows below give T cell receptor beta chains drawn from one sample of a study of T cells in Graves' hyperthyroidism and ophthalmopathy. TCRdb re-analysed the multiplex PCR reads in MiXCR, keeping a single row per CDR3 protein. The data contain about 560,000 distinct CDR3 sequences, 14% of them seen just once; the ten biggest clones take up around 13%. The sample taken for sequencing was blood. These receptors all come from a woman aged 40 to 50 with Graves' hyperthyroidism. The conserved cysteine and the conserved F or W are not part of the CDR3 here.

J | V | length | CDR3
TRBJ1-1 | TRBV7-9 | 10 | ASSGMNTEAF
TRBJ2-5 | TRBV7-6 | 15 | ASSLGGSGSPPETQY
TRBJ2-7 | TRBV3-1 | 12 | ASSQDTTSGEQY
TRBJ1-3 | TRBV5-1 | 11 | ASGTGSGNTIY
TRBJ2-7 | TRBV27 | 12 | ASSLSVGPYEQY
TRBJ2-7 | TRBV6-1 | 14 | ASSEAMGIPSYEQY
TRBJ1-1 | TRBV7-2 | 12 | ASSPPLWGTEAF
TRBJ2-1 | TRBV20-1 | 13 | SAPRGSGRADEQF
TRBJ2-5 | TRBV28 | 12 | ASSSGTASETQY
TRBJ2-1 | TRBV20-1 | 11 | SATSGRDNEQF
TRBJ2-1 | TRBV2 | 13 | ASSDIAGAFLGQF
TRBJ2-7 | TRBV28 | 13 | AASSGSGRAWEQY
TRBJ2-7 | TRBV18 | 13 | ASSPATGGLSEQY
TRBJ1-1 | TRBV5-1 | 15 | ASSLSGSIAMNTEAF
TRBJ2-3 | TRBV24-1 | 13 | ATSDPDSSGDTQY
TRBJ1-1 | TRBV7-2 | 11 | ASSLHTNTEAF
TRBJ2-5 | TRBV20-1 | 13 | SATGTSGSPETQY
TRBJ2-7 | TRBV11-3 | 13 | ASSVPGGGYYEQY
TRBJ2-3 | TRBV11-2 | 11 | ASSLDRRDTQY
TRBJ1-1 | TRBV6-5 | 12 | ASSYRDINTEAF
TRBJ1-4 | TRBV3-1 | 15 | ASSQGKGTSTNEKLF
TRBJ2-3 | TRBV10-3 | 14 | AISEGRGGLTDTQY
TRBJ1-2 | TRBV20-1 | 10 | SATDFGYGYT
TRBJ2-7 | TRBV29-1 | 12 | SVQGDEGRNGQY
TRBJ2-5 | TRBV29-1 | 11 | SGHTGTQETQY
TRBJ1-1 | TRBV5-1 | 13 | ASSLAAVGGTEAF
TRBJ1-4 | TRBV7-9 | 12 | ANSQDATNEKLF
TRBJ1-1 | TRBV29-1 | 11 | SVLGGGNTEAF
TRBJ2-7 | TRBV7-8 | 16 | ASSLGASGSQRTYEQY
TRBJ1-5 | TRBV12-5 | 13 | ASGFGGEGNQPQH
TRBJ2-1 | TRBV30 | 12 | AWSAWERRNEQF
TRBJ2-7 | TRBV3-1 | 12 | ASSQAQLPYEQY
TRBJ2-7 | TRBV9 | 10 | ASSVDNYEQY
TRBJ2-2 | TRBV12-3/TRBV12-4 | 14 | ASSPGLAGPTGELF
TRBJ2-5 | TRBV27 | 11 | ASSLSLGATQY
TRBJ1-2 | TRBV27 | 14 | ASRGPGTDDQYGYT
TRBJ1-5 | TRBV19 | 13 | ASSISQGSNQPQH
TRBJ1-1 | TRBV12-3/TRBV12-4 | 11 | ASTGGGGTEAF